The 10 T cell receptor beta chains below were found in one sample sequenced in a study of T cell responses to AZD1222 COVID-19 vaccine. Generated by immunoSEQ multiplex PCR, the TCRdb table keeps only in-frame clones and is missing some. This repertoire shows some 110,000 clones, around 94% found once; its top ten account for 2.5% to 3%. This specimen consisted of peripheral blood, obtained on day 0 of AZD1222 vaccination. These receptors were taken from an adult in good health.

The chain has TRBV7-3 and TRBJ2-3; TRBD2 aligns across 7 bases. Germline V gives CDR1 SGHTA, CDR2 FQGTGA. J gave up 4 bases and V 4 bases, and 14 bases lay outside the gene matches. The CDR3 runs to 17 residues. The CDR3 region has the DNA TGTGCCAGCAGCTCGGTCCTAGCGGTACGGGGGTCAGATACGCAGTATTTT. Protein sequence: CASSSVLAVRGSDTQYF. Variable domain in full (rest from reference TRBV7-3 and TRBJ2-3): GAGVSQTPSNKVTEKGKYVELRCDPISGHTALYWYRQSLGQGPEFLIYFQGTGAADDSGLPNDRFFAVRPEGSVSTLKIQRTERGDSAVYLCASSSVLAVRGSDTQYFGPGTRLTVL.

This chain links TRBV28 with TRBJ1-5; D is undetermined. CDR1 is MDHEN and CDR2 is SYDVKM in the germline V gene. The ends were cut back, 7 bases at V and 5 bases at J, with 12 bases in the middle. This CDR3 region has 13 residues. CDR3 nucleotides: TGTGCCAGCAATTTTCCATGGGATCAGCCCCAGCATTTT. This sequence encodes CASNFPWDQPQHF.

The genes are TRBV2 and TRBJ2-1; D might be TRBD2 (5 bases). The CDR3 contains 15 residues. Germline V CDR1 and CDR2: SNHLY, FYNNEI. The V end was cut by 7 bases, the J end by 4 bases, with 17 bases between. CDR3 amino acids: CASILRELQYNEQFF. CDR3 nucleotide sequence: TGTGCCAGCATCCTAAGGGAGCTGCAGTACAATGAGCAGTTCTTC. Supplemented by reference TRBV2 and TRBJ2-1, the full variable domain reads EPEVTQTPSHQVTQMGQEVILRCVPISNHLYFYWYRQILGQKVEFLVSFYNNEISEKSEIFDDQFSVERPDGSNFTLKIRSTKLEDSAMYFCASILRELQYNEQFFGPGTRLTVL.

V gene TRBV19 combines with J gene TRBJ2-5; 10 nucleotides line up with TRBD1. The CDR3 extends over 17 amino acids. Per the germline V gene, CDR1 is LNHDA and CDR2 is SQIVND (reference sequence). Germline trimming cut 0 bases from V and 4 bases from J; bases unmatched to any gene: 8. CDR3 loop: CASSIDGGQGTGETQYF. The DNA for the CDR3 is TGTGCCAGTAGTATAGATGGGGGACAGGGGACGGGAGAGACCCAGTACTTC.

The chain is built from TRBV6-5 and TRBJ2-1; tentatively, D is TRBD2 (5 bases). In germline, CDR1 is MNHEY, CDR2 SVGAGI. V was clipped by 7 bases and J by 7 bases, with 17 bases between them. CDR3 length equals 14 residues. The CDR3 loop is CASTPGNVLNEQFF. The CDR3 DNA reads as TGTGCCAGCACCCCCGGGAATGTCTTGAATGAGCAGTTCTTC.

V and J are TRBV6-5 and TRBJ2-2; D may be TRBD1 (6 bases). The CDR3 has 15 amino acids. CDR1 and CDR2 from the germline V gene are MNHEY and SVGAGI. V lost 5 bases and J 6 bases, leaving 16 bases between the germline ends. CDR3 amino acids: CASSQIGEGAGELFF. The DNA of the CDR3 is TGTGCCAGCAGTCAGATTGGCGAGGGGGCCGGGGAGCTGTTTTTT.

This chain connects TRBV10-3 to TRBJ2-1; D may be TRBD1 (6 bases). Germline values: CDR1 ENHRY, CDR2 SYGVKD. The CDR3 has 11 amino acids. Trimming left V 10 bases short and J 5 bases short, with 9 bases between. The CDR3 DNA sequence: TGTGCCAACCGGGACAACAATGAGCAGTTCTTC. It encodes CANRDNNEQFF.

J is TRBJ1-6 and V is TRBV7-2; tentative D call: TRBD1 (6 bases). The CDR3 runs to 14 residues. Trimming pared 3 bases from V and 7 bases from J, leaving 10 bases between. Germline lookup yields CDR1 SGHTA and CDR2 FQGNSA. CDR3 region: CASSFDRKNSPLHF. The CDR3 coding sequence is TGTGCCAGCAGCTTCGACAGGAAGAATTCACCCCTCCACTTT.

The rearrangement links TRBV2 to TRBJ2-2; D possibly corresponds to TRBD2 (5 bases). Trimming took off 7 bases at V and 8 bases at J, with 17 bases between the two ends. Germline V gene lookup returns CDR1 SNHLY and CDR2 FYNNEI. CDR3 length: 14 residues. The chain's CDR3 is CASTRTAPKGELFF. CDR3 sequence (DNA): TGTGCCAGCACGAGGACTGCTCCTAAGGGGGAGCTGTTTTTT.

The V and J genes are TRBV28 and TRBJ1-4, with 10 bases identical to TRBD1. V lost 5 bases to trimming and J lost 8 bases; unmatched junction nucleotides: 8. CDR1 and CDR2 (germline): MDHEN, SYDVKM. The CDR3 covers 15 residues. CDR3 nucleotides: TGTGCCAGCAGTCCCCTCGACAGGGGGCGAGAAAAACTGTTTTTT. It encodes CASSPLDRGREKLFF. Full variable domain (rest looked up from reference TRBV28 and TRBJ1-4): DVKVTQSSRYLVKRTGEKVFLECVQDMDHENMFWYRQDPGLGLRLIYFSYDVKMKEKGDIPEGYSVSREKKERFSLILESASTNQTSMYLCASSPLDRGREKLFFGSGTQLSVL.